This TCR beta chain was captured in a study of beta chain features in type 1 diabetes. Study-level points and caveats: Across all four CD4+ subsets, people with type 1 diabetes showed modestly shorter TCRB CDR3s.

This clone was counted ten times or more. Antigen specificity is unknown. The investigators reverse transcribed all of the isolated RNA, so they sequenced expressed TCRB transcripts. Repertoires were generated with immunoSEQ multiplex PCR, while TCRdb's copy carries only in-frame clones and drops some. The sample consists of around 140,000 clones, less than 15% of them appearing once. The ends were cut back, 6 bases at V and 5 bases at J, with 10 bases in the middle. CDR1 is ENHRY, CDR2 SYGVKD, per germline. CDR3 length: 13 amino acids. The sample was central memory CD4+ T cells from blood. This clonotype originated in a man aged 18 to 29 with type 1 diabetes. The chain is built from TRBV10-3 and TRBJ1-4; tentatively, D is TRBD1 (6 bases). CDR3 DNA: TGTGCCATCAGGGACAGCCTCAATGAAAAACTGTTTTTT. It encodes CAIRDSLNEKLFF.